This is a list of T cell receptor beta chains from one sample in a study of blood T cells in healthy people across ages. MiXCR was run by TCRdb on the 5' RACE reads, yielding one entry per CDR3 protein. The sample holds hundreds of thousands of distinct CDR3 sequences, about 21% seen once. The sequencing input was blood. Receptors were obtained from a man in his 70s in good health. Each CDR3 is given with its conserved first and last residue. The D gene is left open where the match is weak. Clone sizes are given selectively: once, few, many, or a class where the clone is expanded.

d_gene	v_gene	j_gene	abundance	CDR3nt	CDR3aa
TRBD2	TRBV12-3/TRBV12-4	TRBJ2-1	.	TGTGCCAGCAATCTAGCGGGAGCGCTTTACAATGAGCAGTTCTTC	CASNLAGALYNEQFF
TRBD1	TRBV7-9	TRBJ2-2	few	TGTGCCAGCAGCTTCCGGAACAGGGGCACCGGGGAGCTGTTTTTT	CASSFRNRGTGELFF
.	TRBV9	TRBJ2-2	few	TGTGCCAGCAGCGTAGGGGGCCACGCGAACACCGGGGAGCTGTTTTTT	CASSVGGHANTGELFF
TRBD2	TRBV12-3/TRBV12-4	TRBJ2-4	many	TGTGCCAGCAGTTTAGCGGCGGGAGGGGCTGACATTCAGTACTTC	CASSLAAGGADIQYF
TRBD1	TRBV9	TRBJ2-3	.	TGTGCCAGCAGCCCTACCGGGACAGGGATGACAGATACGCAGTATTTT	CASSPTGTGMTDTQYF
TRBD2	TRBV6-5	TRBJ2-1	.	TGTGCCAGCGGGAACGGCGGGAGCGGGAATGAGCAGTTCTTC	CASGNGGSGNEQFF
.	TRBV12-3/TRBV12-4	TRBJ1-2	.	TGTGCCAGCAGTCTCGGGTTCAGCTATGGCTACACCTTC	CASSLGFSYGYTF
.	TRBV7-2	TRBJ2-7	.	TGTGCCAGCAGCTTCCAAAAACTAGCAGGGTACGAGCAGTACTTC	CASSFQKLAGYEQYF
TRBD2	TRBV7-9	TRBJ2-7	.	TGTGCCAGCAGTTATGGACTAGCGGGAACCCCGACCTACGAGCAGTACTTC	CASSYGLAGTPTYEQYF
.	TRBV5-1	TRBJ2-7	few	TGCGCCAGCAGCTTGGGGTCGGCGGGATCCTACGAGCAGTACTTC	CASSLGSAGSYEQYF
TRBD1	TRBV2	TRBJ2-1	.	TGTGCCAGCAAAACCCGGACAGGGGCCTACAATGAGCAGTTCTTC	CASKTRTGAYNEQFF
.	TRBV20-1	TRBJ1-1	few	TGCAGTGCTAGACCGGGCCTCATGAACACTGAAGCTTTCTTT	CSARPGLMNTEAFF
.	TRBV9	TRBJ2-3	.	TGTGCCAGCAGCGTAAGCAGCGGCACAGATACGCAGTATTTT	CASSVSSGTDTQYF
.	TRBV28	TRBJ1-6	few	TGTGCCAGCAACAAGGGACGGCTAAGCTCCTATAATTCACCCCTCCACTTT	CASNKGRLSSYNSPLHF
.	TRBV2	TRBJ2-7	.	TGTGCCAGCAGCGAATTAGTGGGAAGGGTTGGCGAGCAGTACTTC	CASSELVGRVGEQYF
.	TRBV10-3	TRBJ1-5	.	TGTGCCATCAGTGATCCCTCAGGCCAGCCCCAGCATTTT	CAISDPSGQPQHF
.	TRBV2	TRBJ2-3	.	TGTGCCAGCAGGGTTGGGGAGAGCACAGATACGCAGTATTTT	CASRVGESTDTQYF
TRBD1	TRBV5-6	TRBJ2-3	.	TGTGCCAGCAGCGCCTGGACAGGGTCAGATACGCAGTATTTT	CASSAWTGSDTQYF
.	TRBV19	TRBJ1-5	few	TGTGCCAGTAGGGGACCCGACAGTCGCAATCAGCCCCAGCATTTT	CASRGPDSRNQPQHF
.	TRBV21-1	TRBJ2-7	few	TGTGCCAGCACGCCTGGCGCGAGCTCCTACGAGCAGTACTTC	CASTPGASSYEQYF
.	TRBV4-3	TRBJ1-5	once	TGCGCCAGCAGCCAAGATGTGCAGGGAACCAATCAGCCCCAGCATTTT	CASSQDVQGTNQPQHF
.	TRBV7-2	TRBJ1-4	.	TGTGCCAGCAGCTTATCAGGGATGGGGATTGAAAAACTGTTTTTT	CASSLSGMGIEKLFF
TRBD2	TRBV20-1	TRBJ2-4	few	TGCAGTGCTACAACTAGCGGCAACTCCAAAAACATTCAGTACTTC	CSATTSGNSKNIQYF
.	TRBV4-3	TRBJ2-1	many	TGCGCCAGCAGCCAAGCTAGCGCCTACAATGAGCAGTTCTTC	CASSQASAYNEQFF
.	TRBV20-1	TRBJ2-7	.	TGCAGTGCACTCCCGCTAAGCGTCTCCTACGAGCAGTACTTC	CSALPLSVSYEQYF
TRBD2	TRBV2	TRBJ2-7	few	TGTGCCAGCGGACTAGCGGGAGGCAGCTCCTACGAGCAGTACTTC	CASGLAGGSSYEQYF
TRBD1	TRBV2	TRBJ1-2	many	TGTGCCAGCAACAGGGGGCGGCCTAACTATGGCTACACCTTC	CASNRGRPNYGYTF
.	TRBV29-1	TRBJ2-5	.	TGCAGCGTTGTAGGGTACCAAGAGACCCAGTACTTC	CSVVGYQETQYF
.	TRBV14	TRBJ2-1	many	TGTGCCAGCAGCCAAGATCCAGGAGCGCGAACGGATGAGCAGTTCTTC	CASSQDPGARTDEQFF
.	TRBV9	TRBJ2-7	few	TGTGCCAGCAGCGTAGCCGGGGCCTCCTACGAGCAGTACTTC	CASSVAGASYEQYF
TRBD1	TRBV20-1	TRBJ2-5	few	TGCAGTGCAAACGTCCGGGACAGGGGAGGGACCCAGTACTTC	CSANVRDRGGTQYF